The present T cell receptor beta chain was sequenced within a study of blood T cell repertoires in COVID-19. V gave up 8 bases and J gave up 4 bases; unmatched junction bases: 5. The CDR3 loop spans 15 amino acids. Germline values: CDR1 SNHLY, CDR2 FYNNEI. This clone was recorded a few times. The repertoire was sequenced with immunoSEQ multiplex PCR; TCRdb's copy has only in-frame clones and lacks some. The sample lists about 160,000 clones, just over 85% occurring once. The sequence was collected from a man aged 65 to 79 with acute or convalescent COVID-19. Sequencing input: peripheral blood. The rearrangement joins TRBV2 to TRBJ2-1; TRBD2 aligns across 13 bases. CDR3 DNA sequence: TGTGCCAGCGAGGGGACTAGCGGGACTTACAATGAGCAGTTCTTC. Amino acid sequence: CASEGTSGTYNEQFF.